These 28 T cell receptor beta chains were all obtained from the same sample, sequenced in a study of T-cell memory formation after mild COVID-19. A single record per CDR3 protein comes from TCRdb applying MiXCR to the 5' RACE reads. This sample has around 420,000 distinct CDR3 sequences, with 20% to 25% found just once. The sequencing input was PBMCs or a T cell subset sorted from them (not recorded which). Source of these receptors: an adult woman who had mild COVID-19 (a few samples of this study predate the infection). Cell type and time point are not known.

This clonotype has a handful of counts. V usage is TRBV7-2 and J usage is TRBJ2-3, with 9 bases identical to TRBD2. CDR1 is SGHTA and CDR2 is FQGNSA in the germline V gene. This CDR3 comprises 15 residues. V shed 1 base, J shed 6 bases, and the junction held 5 bases outside the gene matches. The CDR3 DNA follows: TGTGCCAGCAGCTTAGGAGCGGGAGGATGGGATACGCAGTATTTT. Translation gives CASSLGAGGWDTQYF.

The chain recombines TRBV4-1 with TRBJ1-2; 7 bases are shared with TRBD1. Germline V gene lookup returns CDR1 MGHRA and CDR2 YSYEKL. The CDR3 loop spans 13 amino acids. V gave up 0 bases and J gave up 8 bases; unmatched junction bases: 3. The chain's CDR3 is CASSQERGLGYTF. The CDR3 DNA follows: TGCGCCAGCAGCCAAGAAAGGGGGCTCGGCTACACCTTC.

The chain combines TRBV20-1 with TRBJ2-7; no definite D call. CDR3 length equals 11 residues. Per germline, CDR1 DFQATT and CDR2 SNEGSKA (reference sequence). V was shortened by 6 bases and J by 3 bases, with 9 bases between the two germline ends. This CDR3 is CSAPTGYEQYF. For the CDR3, the DNA is TGCAGTGCCCCCACTGGCTACGAGCAGTACTTC.

This chain connects TRBV29-1 to TRBJ1-3; D call uncertain. This CDR3 has 11 amino acids. Germline V gives CDR1 SQVTM, CDR2 ANQGSEA. Trimming cost V 8 bases and J 1 base, with 6 bases left between them. CDR3 sequence: CSLKSGNTIYF. The CDR3 region has the DNA TGCAGCCTTAAATCTGGAAACACCATATATTTT.

The chain combines TRBV5-6 with TRBJ1-1, with 10 bases matching TRBD1. Per the germline V gene, CDR1 is SGHDT and CDR2 is YYEEEE. This CDR3 is 17 amino acids long. J was trimmed by 5 bases and V by 4 bases; bases with no gene match: 14. The CDR3 sequence: CASSPRFDRGRDTEAFF. In DNA, the CDR3 is TGTGCCAGCAGCCCCCGTTTTGACAGGGGGCGAGATACTGAAGCTTTCTTT.

This clonotype was found a few times. CDR3 amino acids: CSAGRTDTQYF. DNA for the CDR3: TGCAGTGCGGGACGAACAGATACGCAGTATTTT. The rearrangement uses TRBV20-1 and TRBJ2-3, with D perhaps given as TRBD1 or TRBD2 (5 bases each). Trimming shortened V by 6 bases and J by 3 bases, and 7 bases separated the two germline ends. Germline values: CDR1 DFQATT, CDR2 SNEGSKA (reference sequence). The length of the CDR3 is 11 residues.

In this sample, this clonotype turned up many times. V and J are TRBV23-1 and TRBJ1-2, with D perhaps matching TRBD1 (6 bases). TRBV23-1 is known as an ORF, though its function is uncertain. Trimming left V 7 bases short and J 4 bases short, with 19 bases between. CDR3 length: 15 residues. Here the CDR3 reads CASKHGQCPTYGYTF. In DNA form, the CDR3 reads TGCGCCAGCAAGCACGGACAGTGCCCTACCTATGGCTACACCTTC.

This clonotype was recorded a few times. The V gene is TRBV6-5, the J gene TRBJ2-5; 9 nucleotides align to TRBD2. The CDR3 sequence is 14 residues long. With 8 bases clipped from V and 7 bases from J, the junction kept 11 bases outside the gene matches. The V gene's germline CDR1 is MNHEY and CDR2 SVGAGI. CDR3 coding DNA: TGTGCCAGCTCCGTTGGCGGGGGGGTTGGGACCCAGTACTTC. This codes for CASSVGGGVGTQYF.

This clonotype showed up just a few times. The rearrangement joins TRBV30 to TRBJ1-3; the D is unclear. Trimming removed 4 bases from V and 6 bases from J, with 7 bases in between. Germline values: CDR1 GTSNPN, CDR2 SVGIG (reference sequence). The CDR3 runs to 11 residues. CDR3 region: CAWNGENTIYF. CDR3 bases: TGTGCCTGGAATGGTGAAAACACCATATATTTT.

This clonotype has only a few counts. The V call is TRBV11-2, the J call TRBJ2-3; the D call may be TRBD1 or TRBD2 (5 bases each). From germline, CDR1 is SGHAT and CDR2 FQNNGV. The CDR3 is 13 amino acids. V was pared by 3 bases and J by 9 bases, with 13 bases between. The CDR3 DNA sequence: TGTGCCAGCAGCTTTGGGACCGCCGGCACGCAGTATTTT. It translates to CASSFGTAGTQYF.

The chain combines TRBV29-1 with TRBJ1-2; D gene ambiguous. Germline CDR1 is SQVTM and CDR2 is ANQGSEA. CDR3 length equals 14 residues. The V end was cut by 7 bases, the J end by 2 bases, with 17 bases between. CDR3 coding DNA: TGCAGCGCCCTCCTGTTGAGCGGGAACTATGGCTACACCTTC. Its translation: CSALLLSGNYGYTF.

This clonotype has only a few counts. This chain uses TRBV6-2 or TRBV6-3 with TRBJ2-2, with TRBD2 matching over 7 bases. Trimming cost V 3 bases and J 0 bases; bases outside gene matches: 7. CDR3 length: 17 amino acids. Germline CDR1 and CDR2: MNHEY and SVGEGT. This CDR3 reads CASSYLAGASNTGELFF. In DNA form, the CDR3 reads TGTGCCAGCAGTTATTTGGCGGGAGCCTCGAACACCGGGGAGCTGTTTTTT.

This clonotype has more than one count but fewer than ten. The chain employs TRBV9 and TRBJ2-7, with TRBD2 matching 7 bases. The J segment lost 2 bases and the V segment lost 0 bases, leaving 2 bases of the junction unmatched. The CDR3 spans 14 residues. The germline gives CDR1 SGDLS, CDR2 YYNGEE. CDR3 region: CASSVGDYPYEQYF. DNA for the CDR3: TGTGCCAGCAGCGTAGGGGACTATCCCTACGAGCAGTACTTC. The full variable domain, rest sourced from reference TRBV9 and TRBJ2-7, is DSGVTQTPKHLITATGQRVTLRCSPRSGDLSVYWYQQSLDQGLQFLIQYYNGEERAKGNILERFSAQQFPDLHSELNLSSLELGDSALYFCASSVGDYPYEQYFGPGTRLTVT.

A few counts support this clonotype. The rearrangement uses TRBV15 and TRBJ2-7; 8 nucleotides align to TRBD1. The CDR3 runs to 15 residues. Germline V gene data show CDR1 as LNHNV and CDR2 as YYDKDF (reference sequence). The V segment lost 0 bases and the J segment 5 bases; nucleotides outside the gene matches: 6. The CDR3 reads CATSRDPGGMDEQYF. The CDR3, as DNA: TGTGCCACCAGCAGAGATCCAGGGGGCATGGACGAGCAGTACTTC.

This chain connects TRBV24-1 to TRBJ2-4, with D possibly TRBD1 on 6 matching bases. The CDR3 is made up of 16 amino acids. The V and J ends lost 3 bases and 1 base respectively, with 12 bases between them. Germline V CDR1 and CDR2: KGHDR, SFDVKD. This CDR3 is CATSDTRQGAKNIQYF. CDR3 sequence (DNA): TGTGCCACCAGTGATACGCGTCAGGGGGCCAAAAACATTCAGTACTTC.

This chain links TRBV5-1 with TRBJ2-1; TRBD2 matches 9 bases. Germline-derived CDR1 and CDR2 are SGHRS and YFSETQ. With 3 bases clipped from V and 4 bases from J, the junction kept 5 bases outside the gene matches. CDR3 length equals 15 residues. The CDR3: CASSSTSGFYNEQFF. As DNA, the CDR3 is TGCGCCAGCAGCTCGACTAGCGGATTTTACAATGAGCAGTTCTTC.

The chain joins TRBV12-3 or TRBV12-4 to TRBJ2-7; tentatively, D is TRBD2 (5 bases). Trimming shortened V by 3 bases and J by 12 bases, and 15 bases separated the two germline ends. This CDR3 has 12 amino acids. The CDR3 loop is CASSLGATGMYF. The CDR3 DNA reads TGTGCCAGCAGTTTGGGAGCAACGGGGATGTACTTC.

The J gene is TRBJ2-7, the V gene TRBV27; D is possibly TRBD2 (5 bases). CDR3 length equals 14 residues. The V end lost 5 bases, the J end lost 2 bases, and 13 bases lay between the germline ends. Per the germline V gene, CDR1 is MNHEY and CDR2 is SMNVEV (reference sequence). This CDR3 is CASSPLGEPYEQYF. As DNA, the CDR3 is TGTGCCAGCAGTCCCCTCGGGGAACCCTACGAGCAGTACTTC.

The chain employs TRBV6-1 and TRBJ1-1; 7 bases are a match to TRBD1. CDR1 and CDR2 from the germline V gene are MNHNS and SASEGT. The CDR3 has 14 residues. J gave up 6 bases and V 4 bases, and 8 bases lay outside the gene matches. The CDR3 protein is CASSARGQSAEAFF. In nucleotides, the CDR3 is TGTGCCAGCAGTGCCCGGGGACAGTCTGCTGAAGCTTTCTTT.

This clonotype was observed many times. The CDR3 sequence: CASSEGNSGLRYF. CDR3 bases: TGTGCCAGCAGTGAGGGGAATAGCGGGTTAAGGTATTTT. This sequence joins TRBV2 and TRBJ2-3; TRBD2 matches at 7 bases. CDR1 and CDR2 from the germline V gene are SNHLY and FYNNEI. V shed 3 bases and J 14 bases; nucleotides not matched to a gene: 11. This CDR3 region has 13 residues.

The chain carries TRBV29-1 and TRBJ2-7; 11 bases agree with TRBD1. The CDR3 totals 14 residues. Germline-derived CDR1 and CDR2 are SQVTM and ANQGSEA. The junction had 6 bases not matched to a gene; V was cut back by 2 bases and J by 6 bases. This CDR3 is CSVERTGGFGEQYF. CDR3 nucleotides: TGCAGCGTTGAAAGGACAGGGGGCTTCGGCGAGCAGTACTTC.

The chain joins TRBV27 to TRBJ2-5; 8 bases map to TRBD1. The junction had 3 bases not matched to a gene; V was cut back by 4 bases and J by 2 bases. CDR1 MNHEY and CDR2 SMNVEV come from the germline V gene (reference sequence). The CDR3 runs 14 residues. CDR3 protein: CASSSRDRQETQYF. DNA of the CDR3: TGTGCCAGCAGTTCACGGGACAGGCAAGAGACCCAGTACTTC.

The chain uses TRBV5-5 and TRBJ2-5, with 12 bases matching TRBD2. Germline V gene data show CDR1 as SGHKS and CDR2 as YYEKEE (reference sequence). The CDR3 consists of 18 residues. V shed 0 bases and J 6 bases; nucleotides not matched to a gene: 12. CDR3 sequence (DNA): TGTGCCAGCAGCTTGGAAGGGGATTCGACTAGCGGGAGACAGACCCAGTACTTC. Amino acid sequence: CASSLEGDSTSGRQTQYF.

The chain joins TRBV13 to TRBJ2-7; 7 bases fit TRBD2. This CDR3 is built from 15 residues. V shed 0 bases, J shed 7 bases, and the junction held 9 bases outside the gene matches. Germline V gives CDR1 PRHDT, CDR2 FYEKMQ (reference sequence). The DNA of the CDR3 is TGTGCCAGCAGCTTAGGGGGAGGGCCGGCAGATGAGCAGTACTTC. Encoded protein: CASSLGGGPADEQYF.

This clonotype was observed a few times. The genes are TRBV12-3 or TRBV12-4 and TRBJ1-2, with D uncertain. The CDR3 is made up of 14 amino acids. V lost 6 bases to trimming and J lost 2 bases, with 13 bases between them. CDR3 in amino acids: CASRLPGVNYGYTF. DNA for the CDR3: TGTGCCAGCAGACTTCCGGGTGTCAACTATGGCTACACCTTC.

This chain connects TRBV24-1 to TRBJ2-2; 8 nucleotides match TRBD1. Germline loops: CDR1 KGHDR, CDR2 SFDVKD. V shed 4 bases, J shed 1 base, and the junction held 10 bases outside the gene matches. This CDR3 has 18 amino acids. The CDR3, as DNA: TGTGCCACCAGTGAGCTAAAACTGGGACAGGAGAACACCGGGGAGCTGTTTTTT. This codes for CATSELKLGQENTGELFF.

There are a few counts of this clonotype. This chain connects TRBV15 to TRBJ2-3, with D maybe TRBD2 (6 bases). The germline gives CDR1 LNHNV, CDR2 YYDKDF (reference sequence). The CDR3 consists of 17 residues. V was cut by 0 bases and J by 0 bases, with 13 bases left in between. CDR3 DNA sequence: TGTGCCACCAGCAGAGATCTGCGGGGAGCTAGCACAGATACGCAGTATTTT. Translation gives CATSRDLRGASTDTQYF. Variable domain in full (rest from reference TRBV15 and TRBJ2-3): DAMVIQNPRYQVTQFGKPVTLSCSQTLNHNVMYWYQQKSSQAPKLLFHYYDKDFNNEADTPDNFQSRRPNTSFCFLDIRSPGLGDTAMYLCATSRDLRGASTDTQYFGPGTRLTVL.

V gene TRBV27 combines with J gene TRBJ2-3; the match to TRBD1 covers 9 bases. Losses at the gene ends were 6 bases for V and 4 bases for J; bases not matched to a gene: 5. Looked up from germline, CDR1 is MNHEY and CDR2 is SMNVEV (reference sequence). The CDR3 contains 14 residues. The CDR3 sequence is CASRGGQGPDTQYF. In nucleotides, the CDR3 is TGTGCCAGCAGGGGGGGACAGGGCCCAGATACGCAGTATTTT.